This TCR beta chain comes out of a study of blood T cell repertoires in COVID-19. Measured with immunoSEQ multiplex PCR; TCRdb has only the in-frame clones, and not every one. The sample shows about 430,000 clones, approximately 92% of them seen only once. Trimming removed 0 bases from V and 0 bases from J, with 16 bases in between. The CDR3 spans 18 residues. CDR1 is KGHSH and CDR2 is LQKENI in the germline V gene. Input material: PBMCs or T cells enriched from blood (not recorded which). The source of this sequence is a man aged 25-45 years who had recovered from COVID-19. The chain uses TRBV18 and TRBJ2-3; D might be TRBD2 (6 bases). CDR3 coding DNA: TGTGCCAGCTCACCACCAAATAGCGTAAGCGGGAGCACAGATACGCAGTATTTT. Its translation is CASSPPNSVSGSTDTQYF.